The present TCR beta chain was sequenced within a study of cytomegalovirus exposure and HLA in healthy donors. Overall study results and limits: Several of the most significant clusters appeared linked to common viral pathogens, based on a later analysis. For most TCR sequences rarity was the rule, although some public TCRs occurred in many donors. TCR beta V- and J-gene trimming, according to a later analysis, was linked to a missense DCLRE1C variant. CMV antigen specificity of three CMV-associated chains was confirmed in vitro.

In the case of this clone: The antigen is undetermined.

Primers: 60 Vbeta forward and 13 Jbeta reverse. Profiling relied on immunoSEQ multiplex PCR, and the TCRdb table lists in-frame clones only, not all of them. The table for this sample gives around 75,000 clones. This TCR derives from a boy aged 5-17 years in good health and CMV-seronegative. The specimen sequenced was PBMCs.

DNA for the CDR3: TGTGCCAGTAGTCCAGGGACAGGGACATTTTATGGCTACACCTTC. Its translation is CASSPGTGTFYGYTF. V gene TRBV19 combines with J gene TRBJ1-2; TRBD1 matches at 9 bases. The CDR3 is 15 amino acids. Germline V gene sequence: CDR1 LNHDA, CDR2 SQIVND (reference sequence). V lost 5 bases to trimming and J lost 5 bases; unmatched junction nucleotides: 9.